The 25 T cell receptor beta chains in this list originate from one sample, sequenced in a study of cytomegalovirus exposure and HLA in healthy donors. Using immunoSEQ multiplex PCR, the repertoire was profiled, and TCRdb retains in-frame clones only, with some absent. The table includes around 100,000 clones, about 94% detected once. The sequenced sample consisted of PBMCs. The receptors derive from a woman between 18 and 29 years old in good health and CMV-seronegative.

This rearrangement joins TRBV19 to TRBJ1-2; 7 bases are shared with TRBD1. Looked up from germline, CDR1 is LNHDA and CDR2 is SQIVND (reference sequence). The CDR3 spans 14 residues. V was pared by 5 bases and J by 7 bases, with 10 bases of the junction left unmatched. The CDR3 DNA is TGTGCCAGTAGTTCCCATACAGGGGCGGGTGGCTACACCTTC. As protein: CASSSHTGAGGYTF.

This clone was recorded once. The rearrangement uses TRBV9 and TRBJ2-3, with 13 nucleotides matching TRBD2. The V segment lost 0 bases and the J segment 2 bases; nucleotides outside the gene matches: 3. The CDR3 is 17 amino acids. CDR1 and CDR2 from the germline V gene are SGDLS and YYNGEE. DNA of the CDR3: TGTGCCAGCAGCGTAGACGGGACTAGCGGGATCACAGATACGCAGTATTTT. Residues: CASSVDGTSGITDTQYF.

The V and J genes are TRBV6-1 and TRBJ1-1; TRBD1 matches at 8 bases. This CDR3 has 15 amino acids. Per the germline V gene, CDR1 is MNHNS and CDR2 is SASEGT. The V gene end was trimmed by 7 bases and the J gene end by 5 bases; junction bases not matched to a gene: 12. The CDR3 loop is CASNRDRQRRTEAFF. CDR3 coding DNA: TGTGCCAGCAATAGGGACAGGCAGCGTCGGACTGAAGCTTTCTTT.

This chain uses TRBV4-1 with TRBJ2-5; 14 positions agree with TRBD2. The CDR3 length is 18 residues. CDR1 is MGHRA, CDR2 YSYEKL, per germline. V shed 3 bases, J shed 2 bases, and the junction held 8 bases outside the gene matches. Here the CDR3 DNA reads TGCGCCAGCAGCCAGAGACTAGCGGGAGGGCCGGGACAAGAGACCCAGTACTTC. Translating gives CASSQRLAGGPGQETQYF.

The CDR3 loop reads CSAADRGTDTQYF. CDR3 sequence (DNA): TGCAGCGCCGCGGACAGGGGAACAGATACGCAGTATTTT. The chain has TRBV29-1 and TRBJ2-3; 9 bases agree with TRBD1. Germline V gene lookup returns CDR1 SQVTM and CDR2 ANQGSEA. This CDR3 spans 13 amino acids. V lost 7 bases, J lost 3 bases, and 5 bases stayed unmatched.

V and J are TRBV5-5 and TRBJ2-7; 7 bases map to TRBD1. Germline assignment: CDR1 SGHKS and CDR2 YYEKEE (reference sequence). The CDR3 contains 15 residues. V was clipped by 0 bases and J by 3 bases; unmatched bases: 6. The CDR3 sequence: CASSLGWDSYYEQYF. The CDR3 bases are TGTGCCAGCAGCTTGGGATGGGACAGCTACTACGAGCAGTACTTC.

J is TRBJ1-5 and V is TRBV15, with D maybe TRBD1 (5 bases). Trimming shortened V by 0 bases and J by 5 bases, and 14 bases separated the two germline ends. This CDR3 spans 16 amino acids. Germline-derived CDR1 and CDR2 are LNHNV and YYDKDF (reference sequence). The CDR3 DNA reads TGTGCCACCAGCAGAGATCATCCGACAGCCGATCAGCCCCAGCATTTT. This gives the protein CATSRDHPTADQPQHF.

The chain has TRBV5-6 and TRBJ2-7; 12 bases align to TRBD1. With 2 bases clipped from V and 12 bases from J, the junction kept 6 bases outside the gene matches. Looked up from germline, CDR1 is SGHDT and CDR2 is YYEEEE. The CDR3 totals 13 residues. The CDR3 DNA is TGTGCCAGCAGCTTCGGGACAGGGGGCGGTGGGTACTTC. The encoded protein is CASSFGTGGGGYF.

V and J are TRBV6-1 and TRBJ2-2, with 9 bases fitting TRBD2. The CDR3 totals 13 residues. After removal of 6 bases from V and 6 bases from J, the junction contained 2 bases not matched to a gene. Germline-derived CDR1 and CDR2 are MNHNS and SASEGT. CDR3 bases: TGTGCCAGCAGGAGACTAGCGGCCGGGGAGCTGTTTTTT. As protein: CASRRLAAGELFF.

The rearrangement uses TRBV25-1 and TRBJ1-2; the D is unclear. Germline V CDR1 and CDR2: MGHDK, SYGVNS. The CDR3 has 14 residues. V was shortened by 6 bases and J by 6 bases, with 17 bases between the two germline ends. The CDR3 nucleotides read TGTGCCAGCAGGGAGGAAGATTTCCGAAATGGCTACACCTTC. As protein: CASREEDFRNGYTF.

The V gene is TRBV2, the J gene TRBJ2-7; TRBD1 is a possible D gene (5 bases). This CDR3 is 15 amino acids long. V lost 6 bases and J lost 1, with 16 bases in between. CDR1 is SNHLY, CDR2 FYNNEI, per germline. CDR3 protein: CASRKSEDTSYEQYF. DNA for the CDR3: TGTGCCAGCAGGAAGTCCGAGGACACTTCCTACGAGCAGTACTTC.

The chain recombines TRBV6-1 with TRBJ2-7, with D possibly TRBD2 on 5 matching bases. The V gene lost 6 bases and the J gene lost 2 bases, with 14 bases spanning the gap. This CDR3 is built from 14 residues. Germline V gene lookup returns CDR1 MNHNS and CDR2 SASEGT. The CDR3 region is CASRDREGPYEQYF. CDR3 in DNA: TGTGCCAGCAGGGATAGAGAGGGCCCCTACGAGCAGTACTTC.

This clone is a singleton in its sample. The gene calls are TRBV4-3 and TRBJ2-1; tentatively, D is TRBD2 (5 bases). The CDR3 contains 13 residues. V lost 5 bases to trimming and J lost 5 bases, with 10 bases between them. Germline V gene lookup returns CDR1 LGHNA and CDR2 YSLEER. The CDR3 loop is CASSEGADNEQFF. CDR3 nucleotide sequence: TGCGCCAGCAGCGAGGGTGCGGACAATGAGCAGTTCTTC.

The chain recombines TRBV6-1 with TRBJ2-7; a possible D gene is TRBD1 (6 bases). Trimming stripped 3 bases from V and 2 bases from J, with 8 bases between. The CDR3 has 13 residues. CDR1 and CDR2 (germline): MNHNS, SASEGT. The CDR3 DNA is TGTGCCAGCAGTGACGGACAGACCTACGAGCAGTACTTC. Its protein product is CASSDGQTYEQYF.

The V and J genes are TRBV18 and TRBJ1-3, with D hard to call. Looked up from germline, CDR1 is KGHSH and CDR2 is LQKENI. The CDR3 totals 14 residues. V was trimmed by 4 bases and J by 2 bases, leaving 9 bases between them. DNA of the CDR3: TGTGCCAGCTCACAAGCAGGAACTGGAAACACCATATATTTT. It specifies CASSQAGTGNTIYF.

The chain uses TRBV18 and TRBJ1-2, with 9 nucleotides matching TRBD1. CDR1 KGHSH and CDR2 LQKENI come from the germline V gene. The CDR3 runs to 13 residues. The junction had 5 bases not matched to a gene; V was cut back by 4 bases and J by 8 bases. The CDR3 DNA follows: TGTGCCAGCTCACGGGGACAGGGTGAAGGCTACACCTTC. Protein product: CASSRGQGEGYTF. Complete variable domain (other parts from reference TRBV18 and TRBJ1-2): NAGVMQNPRHLVRRRGQEARLRCSPMKGHSHVYWYRQLPEEGLKFMVYLQKENIIDESGMPKERFSAEFPKEGPSILRIQQVVRGDSAAYFCASSRGQGEGYTFGSGTRLTVV.

The V call is TRBV27, the J call TRBJ2-7; a weak D match, TRBD2 (5 bases). There are 14 residues in the CDR3. Germline values: CDR1 MNHEY, CDR2 SMNVEV (reference sequence). V lost 5 bases and J lost 3, with 14 bases in between. The CDR3 loop is CASSPLGRGYEQYF. The CDR3 DNA follows: TGTGCCAGCAGTCCCTTAGGACGGGGCTACGAGCAGTACTTC.

The V call is TRBV4-1, the J call TRBJ2-1, with 13 bases that match TRBD2. Germline V CDR1 and CDR2: MGHRA, YSYEKL. The length of the CDR3 is 18 residues. The ends lost 1 base at V and 4 bases at J; junction bases unmatched: 7. CDR3 amino acids: CASSQAPGLAGLYNEQFF. The CDR3 DNA is TGCGCCAGCAGCCAAGCTCCGGGACTAGCGGGGCTGTACAATGAGCAGTTCTTC.

V gene TRBV6-5 combines with J gene TRBJ1-1, with 7 bases lining up with TRBD1. V was clipped by 7 bases and J by 1 base; unmatched bases: 6. The length of the CDR3 is 14 residues. The V gene's germline CDR1 is MNHEY and CDR2 SVGAGI. The CDR3 bases are TGTGCCAGCAACCCCACAGGGGAGAACACTGAAGCTTTCTTT. Translating it yields CASNPTGENTEAFF.

The chain employs TRBV9 and TRBJ2-1; 12 bases align to TRBD2. The germline CDR1 and CDR2 sequences are SGDLS and YYNGEE. With V trimmed by 4 bases and J by 5 bases, 4 bases remained unmatched. The CDR3 consists of 15 residues. Here the CDR3 reads CASSPTSGGNNEQFF. CDR3 sequence (DNA): TGTGCCAGCAGCCCTACTAGCGGGGGGAACAATGAGCAGTTCTTC.

The genes are TRBV11-2 and TRBJ2-5, with D maybe TRBD1 (5 bases). Trimming took off 5 bases at V and 0 bases at J, with 22 bases between the two ends. The CDR3 covers 18 residues. Germline CDR1 reads SGHAT; CDR2 reads FQNNGV. The chain's CDR3 is CASSLSISSQANQETQYF. The CDR3 nucleotides are TGTGCCAGCAGCCTGTCTATCTCTTCACAGGCGAACCAAGAGACCCAGTACTTC.

J is TRBJ2-2 and V is TRBV7-2, with 8 bases that match TRBD1. CDR1 and CDR2 from the germline V gene are SGHTA and FQGNSA. V dropped 5 bases and J dropped 3; count of bases not matched to a gene: 5. The CDR3 is 15 residues long. CDR3 in DNA: TGTGCCAGCAGCCGGCAGGGGGCCGACACCGGGGAGCTGTTTTTT. Its translation is CASSRQGADTGELFF.

V usage is TRBV7-8 and J usage is TRBJ2-2; 7 bases are a match to TRBD1. J lost 7 bases, V lost 1 base, and 12 bases had no gene match. Germline V CDR1 and CDR2: SGHVS, FQNEAQ. This CDR3 is 17 amino acids long. This CDR3 reads CASSLVGGQTLLGELFF. DNA for the CDR3: TGTGCCAGCAGCTTAGTAGGGGGACAGACCTTGCTCGGGGAGCTGTTTTTT.

The chain carries TRBV11-3 and TRBJ1-3; D is possibly TRBD1 (6 bases). The CDR3 consists of 15 residues. V lost 2 bases, J lost 3 bases, and 11 bases lay in between. Per germline, CDR1 SGHNT and CDR2 YENEEA. The CDR3 reads CASSLSGGFGNTIYF. The CDR3 bases are TGTGCCAGCAGCTTATCTGGGGGCTTTGGAAACACCATATATTTT.

The chain uses TRBV5-6 and TRBJ2-3, with 7 bases fitting TRBD2. This CDR3 is 18 amino acids long. J was trimmed by 0 bases and V by 3 bases; bases with no gene match: 13. Germline loops: CDR1 SGHDT, CDR2 YYEEEE. This CDR3 reads CASSSGLVVIGSTDTQYF. The CDR3 coding sequence is TGTGCCAGCAGCTCAGGACTAGTAGTAATAGGGAGCACAGATACGCAGTATTTT.